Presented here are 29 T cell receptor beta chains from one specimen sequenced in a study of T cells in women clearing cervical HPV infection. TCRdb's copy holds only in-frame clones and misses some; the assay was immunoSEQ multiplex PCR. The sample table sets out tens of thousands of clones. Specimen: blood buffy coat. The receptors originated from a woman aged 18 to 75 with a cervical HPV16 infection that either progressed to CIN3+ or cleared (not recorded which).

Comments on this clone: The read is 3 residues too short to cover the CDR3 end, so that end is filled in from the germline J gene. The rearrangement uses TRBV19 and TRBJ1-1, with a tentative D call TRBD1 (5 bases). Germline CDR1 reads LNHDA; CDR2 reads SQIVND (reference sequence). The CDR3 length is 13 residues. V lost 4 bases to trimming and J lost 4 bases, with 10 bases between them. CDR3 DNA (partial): TGTGCCAGTAGTAAGTTGGGGGGCACTGAA. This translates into CASSKLGGTE. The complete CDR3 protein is CASSKLGGTEAFF.

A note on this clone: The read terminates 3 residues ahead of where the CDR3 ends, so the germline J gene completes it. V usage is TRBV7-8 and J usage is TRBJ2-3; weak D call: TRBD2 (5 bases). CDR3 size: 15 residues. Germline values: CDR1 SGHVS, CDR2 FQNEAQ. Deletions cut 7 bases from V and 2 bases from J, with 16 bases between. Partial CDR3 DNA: TGTGCCAGCACCCCACTAGTATTCCTCACAGATACG. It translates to CASTPLVFLTDT. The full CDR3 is CASTPLVFLTDTQYF. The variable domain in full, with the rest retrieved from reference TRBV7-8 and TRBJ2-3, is GAGVSQSPRYKVAKRGQDVALRCDPISGHVSLFWYQQALGQGPEFLTYFQNEAQLDKSGLPSDRFFAERPEGSVSTLKIQRTQQEDSAVYLCASTPLVFLTDTQYFGPGTRLTVL.

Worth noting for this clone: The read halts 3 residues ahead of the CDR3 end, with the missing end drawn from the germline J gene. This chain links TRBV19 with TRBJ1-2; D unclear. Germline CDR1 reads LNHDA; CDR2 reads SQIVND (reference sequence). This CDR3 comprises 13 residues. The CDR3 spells CASKDGGSYDYTF. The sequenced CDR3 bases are TGTGCCAGTAAAGACGGCGGCTCCTACGAC.

CDR3 DNA, as far as it was read: TGCGCCAGCAGCGGCACAGGGTTTGCCGAG. Its translation is CASSGTGFAE. The entire CDR3 protein reads CASSGTGFAEQYF. V gene TRBV5-1 combines with J gene TRBJ2-7, with a possible D match to TRBD1 (6 bases). The sequence runs out 3 residues before the end of the CDR3; the remainder is reconstructed from the germline J gene. V lost 4 bases and J lost 6, with 14 bases in between. This CDR3 comprises 13 residues. Germline CDR1 reads SGHRS; CDR2 reads YFSETQ.

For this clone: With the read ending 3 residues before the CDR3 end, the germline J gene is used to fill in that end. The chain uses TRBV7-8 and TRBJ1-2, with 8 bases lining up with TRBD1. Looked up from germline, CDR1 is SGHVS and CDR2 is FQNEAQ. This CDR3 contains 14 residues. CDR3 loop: CASSFVLDRAGYTF. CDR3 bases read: TGTGCCAGCAGCTTCGTCTTGGACAGGGCGGGC.

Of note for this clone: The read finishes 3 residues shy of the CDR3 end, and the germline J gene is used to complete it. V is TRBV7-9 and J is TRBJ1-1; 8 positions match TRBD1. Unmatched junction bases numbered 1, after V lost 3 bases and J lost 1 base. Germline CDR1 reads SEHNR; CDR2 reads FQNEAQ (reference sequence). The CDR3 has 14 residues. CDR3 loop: CASSFGTGNTEAFF. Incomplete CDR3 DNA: TGTGCCAGCAGCTTTGGGACAGGGAACACTGAA.

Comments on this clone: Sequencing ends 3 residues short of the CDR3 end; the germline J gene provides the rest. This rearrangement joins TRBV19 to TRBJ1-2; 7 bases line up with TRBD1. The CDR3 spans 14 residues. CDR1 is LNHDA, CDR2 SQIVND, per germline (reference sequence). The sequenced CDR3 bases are TGTGCCAGTAGTAACCGACAGGGTCGGGATGAC. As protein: CASSNRQGRDD. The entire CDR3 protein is CASSNRQGRDDYTF.

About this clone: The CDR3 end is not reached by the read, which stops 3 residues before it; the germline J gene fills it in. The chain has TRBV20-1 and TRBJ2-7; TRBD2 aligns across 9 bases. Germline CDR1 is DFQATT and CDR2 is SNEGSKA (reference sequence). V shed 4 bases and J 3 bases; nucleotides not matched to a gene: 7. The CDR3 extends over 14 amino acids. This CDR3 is CSATSAGGIYEQYF. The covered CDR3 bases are TGCAGTGCTACCTCGGCGGGAGGGATCTACGAG.

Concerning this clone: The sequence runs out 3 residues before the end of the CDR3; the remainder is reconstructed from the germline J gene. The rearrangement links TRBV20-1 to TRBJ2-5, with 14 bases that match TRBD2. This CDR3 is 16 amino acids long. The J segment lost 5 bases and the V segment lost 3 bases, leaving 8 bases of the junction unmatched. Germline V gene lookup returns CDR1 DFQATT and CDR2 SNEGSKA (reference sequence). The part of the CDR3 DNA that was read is TGCAGTGCTAGTGCCGGACTAGCGGGAGGCAGGGAGACC. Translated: CSASAGLAGGRET. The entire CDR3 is CSASAGLAGGRETQYF.

CDR3 loop: CASSWGHPVPGELFF. The CDR3 bases that were read are TGTGCCAGCAGCTGGGGGCACCCGGTCCCCGGGGAG. This chain links TRBV7-2 with TRBJ2-2, with a possible D match to TRBD1 (6 bases). With the read ending 3 residues before the CDR3 end, the germline J gene is used to fill in that end. The CDR3 extends over 15 amino acids. CDR1 and CDR2 from the germline V gene are SGHTA and FQGNSA. V was shortened by 4 bases and J by 6 bases, with 15 bases between the two germline ends.

This CDR3 reads CSARDLRTGPSGYTF. Incomplete CDR3 DNA: TGCAGTGCTAGAGACCTGAGGACAGGCCCAAGCGGC. This chain joins TRBV20-1 and TRBJ1-2; 7 bases are shared with TRBD1. The DNA ends 3 residues before the CDR3 does, and the rest of the CDR3 is filled in from the germline J gene. Germline V gene lookup returns CDR1 DFQATT and CDR2 SNEGSKA (reference sequence). The CDR3 extends over 15 amino acids.

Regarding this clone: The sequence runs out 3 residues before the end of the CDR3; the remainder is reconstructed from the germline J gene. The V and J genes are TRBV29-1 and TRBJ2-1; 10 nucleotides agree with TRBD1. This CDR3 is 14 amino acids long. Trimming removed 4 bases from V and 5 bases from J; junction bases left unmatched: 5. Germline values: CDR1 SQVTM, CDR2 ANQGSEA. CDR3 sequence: CSVAPGQGNNEQFF. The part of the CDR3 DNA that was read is TGCAGCGTTGCGCCGGGACAGGGGAACAATGAG.

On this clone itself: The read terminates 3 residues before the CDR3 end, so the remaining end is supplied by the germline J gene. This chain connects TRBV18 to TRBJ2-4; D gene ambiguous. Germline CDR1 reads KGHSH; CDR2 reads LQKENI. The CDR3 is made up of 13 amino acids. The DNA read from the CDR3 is TGTGCCAGCTCACCTCCATCCCTCTATGGT. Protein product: CASSPPSLYG. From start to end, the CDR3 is CASSPPSLYGQYF.

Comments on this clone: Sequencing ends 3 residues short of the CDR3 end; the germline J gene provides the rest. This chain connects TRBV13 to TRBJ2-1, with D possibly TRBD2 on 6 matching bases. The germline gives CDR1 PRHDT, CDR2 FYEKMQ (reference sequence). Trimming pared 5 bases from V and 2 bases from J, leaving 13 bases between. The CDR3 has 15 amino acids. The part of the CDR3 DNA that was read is TGTGCCAGCAGCCCCTCACGCGGGGCCTACAATGAG. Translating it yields CASSPSRGAYNE. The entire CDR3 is CASSPSRGAYNEQFF.

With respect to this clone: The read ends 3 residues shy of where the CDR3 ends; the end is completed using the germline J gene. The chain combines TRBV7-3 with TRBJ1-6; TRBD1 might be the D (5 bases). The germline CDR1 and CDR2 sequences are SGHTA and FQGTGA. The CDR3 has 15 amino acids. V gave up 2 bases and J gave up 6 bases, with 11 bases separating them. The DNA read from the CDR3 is TGTGCCAGCAGCTTACTCGGCCAGGGTAATTCACCC. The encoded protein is CASSLLGQGNSP. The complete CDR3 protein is CASSLLGQGNSPLHF.

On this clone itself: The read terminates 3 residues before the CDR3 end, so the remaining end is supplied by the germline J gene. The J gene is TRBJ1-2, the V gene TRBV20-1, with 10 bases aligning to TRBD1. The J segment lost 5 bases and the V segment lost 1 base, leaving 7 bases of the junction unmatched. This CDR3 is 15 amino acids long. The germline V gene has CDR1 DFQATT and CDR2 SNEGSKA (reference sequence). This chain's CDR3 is CSARVGTGVRYGYTF. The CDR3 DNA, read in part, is TGCAGTGCTAGAGTCGGGACAGGGGTTCGGTATGGC.

The CDR3 loop is CSARADSSYNSPLHF. The DNA read from the CDR3 is TGCAGTGCTAGAGCCGATAGCTCCTATAATTCACCC. This rearrangement joins TRBV20-1 to TRBJ1-6; D unresolved. The read comes to an end 3 residues before the CDR3 does, leaving the germline J gene to fill in the end. With 1 base removed from V and 0 bases from J, the gap between germline ends came to 7 bases. The CDR3 spans 15 residues. The germline gives CDR1 DFQATT, CDR2 SNEGSKA (reference sequence).

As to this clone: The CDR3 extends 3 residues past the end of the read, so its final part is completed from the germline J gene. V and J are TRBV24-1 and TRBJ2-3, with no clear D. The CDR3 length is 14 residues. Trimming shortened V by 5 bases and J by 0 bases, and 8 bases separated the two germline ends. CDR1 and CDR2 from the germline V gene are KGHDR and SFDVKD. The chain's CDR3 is CATSGKGSTDTQYF. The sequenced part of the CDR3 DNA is TGTGCCACCAGTGGGAAGGGTAGCACAGATACG.

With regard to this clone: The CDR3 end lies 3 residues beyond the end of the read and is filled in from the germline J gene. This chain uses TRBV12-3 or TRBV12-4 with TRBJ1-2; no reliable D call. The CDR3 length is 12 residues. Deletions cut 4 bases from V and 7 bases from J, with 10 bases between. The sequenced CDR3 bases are TGTGCCAGCAGTTCAAGGGTGGGTGGC. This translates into CASSSRVGG. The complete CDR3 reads CASSSRVGGYTF.

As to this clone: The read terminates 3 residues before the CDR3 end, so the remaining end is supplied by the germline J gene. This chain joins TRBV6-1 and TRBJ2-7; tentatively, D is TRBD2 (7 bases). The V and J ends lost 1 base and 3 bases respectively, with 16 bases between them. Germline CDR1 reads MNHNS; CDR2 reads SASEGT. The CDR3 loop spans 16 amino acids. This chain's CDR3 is CASSEVGGGGNYEQYF. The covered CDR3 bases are TGTGCCAGCAGTGAAGTGGGGGGGGGCGGAAACTACGAG.

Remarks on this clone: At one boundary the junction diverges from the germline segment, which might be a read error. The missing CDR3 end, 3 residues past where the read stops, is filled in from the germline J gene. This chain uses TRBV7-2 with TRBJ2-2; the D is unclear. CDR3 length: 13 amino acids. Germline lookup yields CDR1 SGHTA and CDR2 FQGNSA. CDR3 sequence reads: CASSYKGTRELFF. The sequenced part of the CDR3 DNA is TGTGCCAGCAGCTATAAGGGCACCCGGGAG.

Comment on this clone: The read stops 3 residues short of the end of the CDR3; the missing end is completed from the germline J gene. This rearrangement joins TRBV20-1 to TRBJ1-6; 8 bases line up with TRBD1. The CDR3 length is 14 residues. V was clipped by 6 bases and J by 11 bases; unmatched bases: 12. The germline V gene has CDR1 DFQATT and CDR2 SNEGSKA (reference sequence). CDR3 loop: CSAQDRTGLAPLHF. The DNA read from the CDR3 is TGCAGTGCCCAGGACCGGACAGGGCTTGCACCC.

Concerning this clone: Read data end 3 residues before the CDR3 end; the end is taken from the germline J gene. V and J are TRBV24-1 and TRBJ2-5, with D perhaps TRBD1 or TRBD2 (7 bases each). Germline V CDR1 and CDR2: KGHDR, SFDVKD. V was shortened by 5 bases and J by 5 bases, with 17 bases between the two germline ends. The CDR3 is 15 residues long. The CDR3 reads CATSAGRQGGETQYF. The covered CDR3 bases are TGTGCCACCAGTGCCGGTCGACAGGGAGGGGAGACC.

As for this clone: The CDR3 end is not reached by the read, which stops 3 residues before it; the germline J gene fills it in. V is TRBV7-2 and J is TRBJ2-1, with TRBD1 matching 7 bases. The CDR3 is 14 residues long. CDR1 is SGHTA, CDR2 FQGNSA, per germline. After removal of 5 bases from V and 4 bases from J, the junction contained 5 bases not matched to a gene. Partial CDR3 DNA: TGTGCCAGCAGCATAGGGACAGAATACAATGAG. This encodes CASSIGTEYNE. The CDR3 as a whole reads CASSIGTEYNEQFF. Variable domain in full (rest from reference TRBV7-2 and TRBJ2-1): GAGVSQSPSNKVTEKGKDVELRCDPISGHTALYWYRQSLGQGLEFLIYFQGNSAPDKSGLPSDRFSAERTGGSVSTLTIQRTQQEDSAVYLCASSIGTEYNEQFFGPGTRLTVL.

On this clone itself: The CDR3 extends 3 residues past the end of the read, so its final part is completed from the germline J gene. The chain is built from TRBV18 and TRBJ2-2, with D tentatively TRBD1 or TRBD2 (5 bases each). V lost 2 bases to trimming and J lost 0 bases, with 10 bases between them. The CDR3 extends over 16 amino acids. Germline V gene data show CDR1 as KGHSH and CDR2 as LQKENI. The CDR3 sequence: CASSPSEGTNTGELFF. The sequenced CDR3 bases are TGTGCCAGCTCACCATCCGAGGGGACGAACACCGGGGAG.

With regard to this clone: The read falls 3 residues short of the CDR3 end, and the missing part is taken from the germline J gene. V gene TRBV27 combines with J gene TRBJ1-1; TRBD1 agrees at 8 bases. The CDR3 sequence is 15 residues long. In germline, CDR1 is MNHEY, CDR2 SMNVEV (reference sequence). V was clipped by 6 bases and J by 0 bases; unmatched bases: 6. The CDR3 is CASSPTGGMNTEAFF. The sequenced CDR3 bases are TGTGCCAGCAGCCCCACAGGGGGTATGAACACTGAA.

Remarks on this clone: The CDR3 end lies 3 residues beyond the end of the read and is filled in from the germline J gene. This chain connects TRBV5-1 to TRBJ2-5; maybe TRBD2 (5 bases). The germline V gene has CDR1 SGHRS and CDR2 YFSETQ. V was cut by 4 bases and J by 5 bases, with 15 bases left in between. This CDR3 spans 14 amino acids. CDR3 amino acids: CASSVFGGGETQYF. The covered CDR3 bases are TGCGCCAGCAGCGTCTTTGGCGGCGGGGAGACC.

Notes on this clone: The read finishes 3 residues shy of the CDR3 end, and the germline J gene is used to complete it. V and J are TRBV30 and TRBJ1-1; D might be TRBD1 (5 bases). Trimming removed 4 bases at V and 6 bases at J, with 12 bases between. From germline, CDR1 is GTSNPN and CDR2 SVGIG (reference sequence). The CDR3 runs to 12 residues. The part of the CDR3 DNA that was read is TGTGCCTGGATTACTCAGGGCCCTGAA. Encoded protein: CAWITQGPE. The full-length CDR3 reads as CAWITQGPEAFF.

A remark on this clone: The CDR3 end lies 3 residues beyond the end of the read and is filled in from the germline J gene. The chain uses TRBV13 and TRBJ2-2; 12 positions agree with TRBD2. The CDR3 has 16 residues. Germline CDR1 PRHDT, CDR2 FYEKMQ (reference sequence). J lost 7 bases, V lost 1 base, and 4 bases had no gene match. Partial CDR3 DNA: TGTGCCAGCAGCTTAGAGACTAGCGGGAGTAGCGGGGAG. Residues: CASSLETSGSSGE. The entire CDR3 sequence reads CASSLETSGSSGELFF.